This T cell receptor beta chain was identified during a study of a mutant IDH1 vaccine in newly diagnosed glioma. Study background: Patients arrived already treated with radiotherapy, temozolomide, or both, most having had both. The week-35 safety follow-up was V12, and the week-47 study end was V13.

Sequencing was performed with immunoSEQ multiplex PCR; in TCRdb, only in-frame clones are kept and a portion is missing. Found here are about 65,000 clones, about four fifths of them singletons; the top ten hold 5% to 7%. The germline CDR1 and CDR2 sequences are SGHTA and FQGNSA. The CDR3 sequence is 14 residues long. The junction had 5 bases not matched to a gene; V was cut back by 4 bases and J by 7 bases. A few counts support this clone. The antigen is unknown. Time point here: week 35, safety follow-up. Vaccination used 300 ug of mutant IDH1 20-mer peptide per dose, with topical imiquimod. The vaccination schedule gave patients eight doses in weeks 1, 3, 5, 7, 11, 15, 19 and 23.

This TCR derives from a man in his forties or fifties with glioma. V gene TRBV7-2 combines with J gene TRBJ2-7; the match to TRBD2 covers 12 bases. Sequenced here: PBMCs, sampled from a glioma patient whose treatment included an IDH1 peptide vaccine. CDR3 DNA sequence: TGTGCCAGCAGCTCACTAGCGGGGGGTGGGGAGCAGTACTTC. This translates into CASSSLAGGGEQYF.